This TCR beta chain was sequenced during a study of identical twins. Study conclusions and caveats: Models predicted less out-of-frame TCR alpha sharing in monozygotic twins than was found. Some out-of-frame alpha sequences were shared by twins, and these showed excess low generation probability. High-abundance cord blood beta clonotypes had fewer insertions; memory repertoires showed none.

Trimming removed 5 bases from V and 5 bases from J, with 18 bases in between. The CDR3 is 15 residues long. CDR1 is LNHNV and CDR2 is YYDKDF in the germline V gene (reference sequence). Comment on this clonotype: The antigen is not known.

Everyone who gave samples was a healthy Caucasian. MiXCR, applied by TCRdb to the 5' RACE reads, yields one record per CDR3 protein. The table includes approximately 670,000 distinct CDR3 sequences, around 6% detected once. Sequencing was carried out using naive T cells sorted from blood. The chain is built from TRBV15 and TRBJ2-5, with a possible D match to TRBD1 (5 bases). This TCR came from a man between 18 and 29 years old in good health. The CDR3: CATSAVTRASETQYF. CDR3 nucleotides: TGTGCCACCAGCGCAGTGACCAGGGCTTCGGAGACCCAGTACTTC.